The next 29 T cell receptor beta chains were all read from a single sample in a study of OX40 agonist ivuxolimab in advanced cancers. The library was prepared using the immunoSEQ multiplex PCR assay. TCRdb re-hosts the immuneACCESS table, in-frame sequences only. Its copies lack some clones; in the studies checked, an unresolved V gene accounts for under half of them, and the cause for the rest is not known. The sample yields around 99,000 clones; around 89% were counted once. In total, the top ten clones hold more than 0.15% of the sample. This material consisted of CD4+ or CD8+ T cells sorted from blood, taken in a trial of the OX40 agonist ivuxolimab. These receptor sequences come from an adult with an advanced solid tumor such as melanoma, head and neck, liver or kidney cancer.

V gene TRBV25-1 combines with J gene TRBJ2-2, with a tentative D call TRBD2 (5 bases). The CDR3 runs to 14 residues. V was trimmed by 8 bases and J by 6 bases, leaving 16 bases between them. Germline-derived CDR1 and CDR2 are MGHDK and SYGVNS. CDR3 in amino acids: CASAKLEVAGELFF. The CDR3 nucleotides read TGTGCCAGCGCCAAACTAGAGGTCGCCGGGGAGCTGTTTTTT.

In this sample, this clone turned up a few times. This chain connects TRBV2 to TRBJ2-7; the D gene is possibly TRBD1 (5 bases). The V gene's germline CDR1 is SNHLY and CDR2 FYNNEI. Trimming removed 2 bases from V and 5 bases from J, with 10 bases in between. CDR3 length: 13 amino acids. The CDR3 DNA is TGTGCCAGCAGTGAACAGGGCTTCAACGAGCAGTACTTC. Translation: CASSEQGFNEQYF.

The chain has TRBV5-1 and TRBJ2-7; weak D call: TRBD1 (5 bases). Trimming took off 0 bases at V and 1 base at J, with 14 bases between the two ends. The length of the CDR3 is 16 residues. Germline loops: CDR1 SGHRS, CDR2 YFSETQ. The CDR3 spells CASSLGWTRGSYEQYF. As DNA, the CDR3 is TGCGCCAGCAGCTTGGGGTGGACAAGGGGATCCTACGAGCAGTACTTC.

This chain uses TRBV19 with TRBJ2-5; D is unclear. CDR1 LNHDA and CDR2 SQIVND come from the germline V gene (reference sequence). This CDR3 comprises 13 residues. V dropped 10 bases and J dropped 4 bases, with 16 bases sitting between them. DNA of the CDR3: TGTGCCACCTCCTCCCAGGTTGGAGAGACCCAGTACTTC. Its translation: CATSSQVGETQYF.

This clone was recorded once. CDR3 in amino acids: CASSLTSPHQETQYF. The CDR3 nucleotides are TGCGCCAGCAGCTTGACTAGTCCCCACCAAGAGACCCAGTACTTC. This rearrangement joins TRBV5-1 to TRBJ2-5; a weak D match, TRBD2 (5 bases). Germline values: CDR1 SGHRS, CDR2 YFSETQ. The CDR3 sequence is 15 residues long. Deletions cut 1 base from V and 0 bases from J, with 10 bases between. The full variable domain, with the rest looked up from reference TRBV5-1 and TRBJ2-5, is KAGVTQTPRYLIKTRGQQVTLSCSPISGHRSVSWYQQTPGQGLQFLFEYFSETQRNKGNFPGRFSGRQFSNSRSEMNVSTLELGDSALYLCASSLTSPHQETQYFGPGTRLLVL.

This sequence joins TRBV11-2 and TRBJ2-1; no definite D call. Germline lookup yields CDR1 SGHAT and CDR2 FQNNGV. Trimming cost V 5 bases and J 5 bases, with 1 base left between them. This CDR3 comprises 10 residues. The CDR3 loop reads CASSHNEQFF. DNA of the CDR3: TGTGCCAGCAGCCACAATGAGCAGTTCTTC.

The chain joins TRBV11-2 to TRBJ2-1; D is undetermined. V gave up 1 base and J gave up 5 bases, with 9 bases separating them. The CDR3 length is 14 residues. CDR1 SGHAT and CDR2 FQNNGV come from the germline V gene. The CDR3 DNA sequence: TGTGCCAGCAGCTTAGGGAGCTATAACAATGAGCAGTTCTTC. Its protein product is CASSLGSYNNEQFF.

This chain uses TRBV28 with TRBJ2-7; D is possibly TRBD1 or TRBD2 (5 bases each). The V end lost 5 bases, the J end lost 4 bases, and 9 bases lay between the germline ends. CDR3 length equals 12 residues. Germline V gives CDR1 MDHEN, CDR2 SYDVKM. CDR3 coding DNA: TGTGCCAGCAGTCAGGGAGAGTACGAGCAGTACTTC. It is translated as CASSQGEYEQYF.

The chain is built from TRBV6-6 and TRBJ1-1, with 7 bases identical to TRBD1. V dropped 2 bases and J dropped 5; count of bases not matched to a gene: 5. Germline V gene sequence: CDR1 MNHNY, CDR2 SVGAGI (reference sequence). The CDR3 loop spans 14 amino acids. CDR3 coding DNA: TGTGCCAGCAGTTACAGTAACAGGGGAACTGAAGCTTTCTTT. This translates into CASSYSNRGTEAFF.

The rearrangement links TRBV19 to TRBJ1-2, with a possible D match to TRBD1 (5 bases). Germline lookup yields CDR1 LNHDA and CDR2 SQIVND (reference sequence). Between the trimmed V and J ends, which lost 5 bases and 1 base, there was a span of 17 bases. This CDR3 comprises 16 residues. CDR3 residues: CASSLTTVALNYGYTF. CDR3 nucleotides: TGTGCCAGTAGTTTGACGACAGTAGCACTTAACTATGGCTACACCTTC.

This clone was detected only a few times. The V call is TRBV28, the J call TRBJ1-1; 8 bases map to TRBD1. This CDR3 is 13 amino acids long. V gave up 5 bases and J gave up 9 bases; unmatched junction bases: 8. Germline lookup yields CDR1 MDHEN and CDR2 SYDVKM. This CDR3 is CASSPADRAKAFF. CDR3 nucleotide sequence: TGTGCCAGCAGTCCAGCGGACAGGGCAAAAGCTTTCTTT.

CDR3 loop: CASSSTTGGYRYEQYF. The CDR3 DNA reads TGTGCCAGCAGCTCAACGACAGGGGGCTACCGCTACGAGCAGTACTTC. The rearrangement uses TRBV5-6 and TRBJ2-7, with 10 bases aligning to TRBD1. There are 16 residues in the CDR3. The junction had 9 bases not matched to a gene; V was cut back by 3 bases and J by 3 bases. Germline-derived CDR1 and CDR2 are SGHDT and YYEEEE.

The chain uses TRBV9 and TRBJ2-6; 7 nucleotides match TRBD1. CDR1 is SGDLS and CDR2 is YYNGEE in the germline V gene. After removal of 1 base from V and 0 bases from J, the junction contained 7 bases not matched to a gene. CDR3 length: 18 amino acids. CDR3 nucleotide sequence: TGTGCCAGCAGCGTACGGAGACAGGGTGGCTCTGGGGCCAACGTCCTGACTTTC. Residues: CASSVRRQGGSGANVLTF. Using reference TRBV9 and TRBJ2-6 for the parts outside the CDR3, the full variable domain is DSGVTQTPKHLITATGQRVTLRCSPRSGDLSVYWYQQSLDQGLQFLIQYYNGEERAKGNILERFSAQQFPDLHSELNLSSLELGDSALYFCASSVRRQGGSGANVLTFGAGSRLTVL.

V is TRBV19 and J is TRBJ2-2, with 11 positions matching TRBD2. The germline CDR1 and CDR2 sequences are LNHDA and SQIVND (reference sequence). The CDR3 covers 15 residues. V trimming: 6 bases; J trimming: 3 bases; junction bases outside the gene matches: 3. CDR3 coding DNA: TGTGCCAGTAGGGAGGGACTAGCGGACACCGGGGAGCTGTTTTTT. It encodes CASREGLADTGELFF.

The gene calls are TRBV5-1 and TRBJ2-2; no reliable D call. CDR1 SGHRS and CDR2 YFSETQ come from the germline V gene. There are 15 residues in the CDR3. Trimming removed 0 bases at V and 2 bases at J, with 8 bases between. For the CDR3, the DNA is TGCGCCAGCAGCTTGGTGGCCCAAAACACCGGGGAGCTGTTTTTT. Encoded protein: CASSLVAQNTGELFF.

The chain recombines TRBV6-1 with TRBJ2-2, with 12 bases that match TRBD2. With 4 bases clipped from V and 5 bases from J, the junction kept 8 bases outside the gene matches. The CDR3 is made up of 17 amino acids. The germline V gene encodes CDR1 MNHNS and CDR2 SASEGT. This CDR3 is CASSALAGGPGTGELFF. Here the CDR3 DNA reads TGTGCCAGCAGTGCGCTAGCGGGGGGGCCTGGTACCGGGGAGCTGTTTTTT.

This chain links TRBV19 with TRBJ2-7, with D maybe TRBD1 (5 bases). The CDR3 loop spans 13 amino acids. Germline V CDR1 and CDR2: LNHDA, SQIVND (reference sequence). The ends were cut back, 4 bases at V and 2 bases at J, with 9 bases in the middle. CDR3 sequence (DNA): TGTGCCAGTAGTAGGCCAGGGCCCTACGAGCAGTACTTC. Its translation is CASSRPGPYEQYF.

The rearrangement links TRBV18 to TRBJ2-2; D remains unclear. This CDR3 contains 16 residues. CDR1 KGHSH and CDR2 LQKENI come from the germline V gene. V was clipped by 4 bases and J by 0 bases, with 12 bases between them. As DNA, the CDR3 is TGTGCCAGCTCACTATCGAGTCAGCCGAACACCGGGGAGCTGTTTTTT. Its translation is CASSLSSQPNTGELFF.

The rearrangement uses TRBV29-1 and TRBJ1-1, with D unresolved. Looked up from germline, CDR1 is SQVTM and CDR2 is ANQGSEA. Trimming removed 3 bases from V and 0 bases from J, with 8 bases in between. This CDR3 region has 13 residues. The DNA of the CDR3 is TGCAGCGTTGACCTGGGGATGAACACTGAAGCTTTCTTT. Protein sequence: CSVDLGMNTEAFF.

The chain employs TRBV10-3 and TRBJ2-1; D unresolved. Germline assignment: CDR1 ENHRY and CDR2 SYGVKD. The CDR3 runs to 16 residues. V lost 0 bases and J 0 bases, leaving 9 bases between the germline ends. CDR3 in amino acids: CAISESTSSSYNEQFF. The CDR3 nucleotides are TGTGCCATCAGTGAGTCGACGTCTAGCTCCTACAATGAGCAGTTCTTC.

The chain has TRBV6-1 and TRBJ2-7; D not certain. The CDR3 extends over 13 amino acids. Trimming shortened V by 4 bases and J by 3 bases, and 10 bases separated the two germline ends. The germline V gene has CDR1 MNHNS and CDR2 SASEGT. CDR3 DNA sequence: TGTGCCAGCAGTGCCACATGGAGCTACGAGCAGTACTTC. It translates to CASSATWSYEQYF.

This chain joins TRBV7-9 and TRBJ2-1, with D possibly being TRBD1 (6 bases). With 3 bases removed from V and 10 bases from J, the gap between germline ends came to 10 bases. The CDR3 spans 12 residues. Germline CDR1 and CDR2: SEHNR and FQNEAQ (reference sequence). CDR3 sequence reads: CASSLGAGEQFF. For the CDR3, the DNA is TGTGCCAGCAGCTTGGGGGCCGGGGAGCAGTTCTTC.

This clone has a single count. V usage is TRBV5-1 and J usage is TRBJ2-2, with unresolved D. Trimming removed 1 base from V and 9 bases from J, with 10 bases in between. The CDR3 extends over 13 amino acids. CDR1 and CDR2 from the germline V gene are SGHRS and YFSETQ. This CDR3 reads CASSLTPPRELFF. Here the CDR3 DNA reads TGCGCCAGCAGCTTGACCCCCCCCCGGGAGCTGTTTTTT. Based on the CDR3 plus reference TRBV5-1 and TRBJ2-2, the full variable domain is KAGVTQTPRYLIKTRGQQVTLSCSPISGHRSVSWYQQTPGQGLQFLFEYFSETQRNKGNFPGRFSGRQFSNSRSEMNVSTLELGDSALYLCASSLTPPRELFFGEGSRLTVL.

V and J are TRBV2 and TRBJ1-2; D is perhaps TRBD1 (5 bases). From germline, CDR1 is SNHLY and CDR2 FYNNEI. The CDR3 consists of 12 residues. Trimming stripped 4 bases from V and 4 bases from J, with 7 bases between. The CDR3 DNA sequence: TGTGCCAGCAGTGGGACACCCTATGGCTACACCTTC. Protein product: CASSGTPYGYTF.

This clone was observed a single time. The V call is TRBV7-2, the J call TRBJ1-1; D perhaps matches TRBD1 (5 bases). This CDR3 is built from 14 residues. Germline V gives CDR1 SGHTA, CDR2 FQGNSA. With 2 bases removed from V and 1 base from J, the gap between germline ends came to 8 bases. The CDR3 reads CASSLTRANTEAFF. The CDR3 region has the DNA TGTGCCAGCAGCTTAACCAGGGCGAACACTGAAGCTTTCTTT.

This clone was recorded once. V is TRBV9 and J is TRBJ2-3, with D uncertain. Germline V gene data show CDR1 as SGDLS and CDR2 as YYNGEE. CDR3 size: 17 residues. Trimming shortened V by 0 bases and J by 3 bases, and 17 bases separated the two germline ends. The CDR3: CASSVDRTQVVTDTQYF. The CDR3 nucleotides are TGTGCCAGCAGCGTAGACCGGACCCAAGTGGTTACAGATACGCAGTATTTT.

The chain combines TRBV19 with TRBJ1-1, with TRBD1 as a possible D gene (5 bases). V dropped 4 bases and J dropped 1 base, with 10 bases sitting between them. CDR3 length: 14 residues. Germline V gene sequence: CDR1 LNHDA, CDR2 SQIVND (reference sequence). CDR3 loop: CASSNRYGNTEAFF. The CDR3 coding sequence is TGTGCCAGTAGTAACAGGTATGGGAACACTGAAGCTTTCTTT. The full variable domain, its missing parts supplied by reference TRBV19 and TRBJ1-1, is DGGITQSPKYLFRKEGQNVTLSCEQNLNHDAMYWYRQDPGQGLRLIYYSQIVNDFQKGDIAEGYSVSREKKESFPLTVTSAQKNPTAFYLCASSNRYGNTEAFFGQGTRLTVV.

Details on this clone: At one end, the junction sequence differs from germline, possibly due to a read error. The chain uses TRBV6-5 and TRBJ2-5; D might be TRBD2 (6 bases). This CDR3 comprises 13 residues. CDR1 MNHEY and CDR2 SVGAGI come from the germline V gene. The CDR3 spells CAISRGVGETQYF. The DNA of the CDR3 is TGTGCCATCAGTCGCGGGGTTGGGGAGACCCAGTACTTC.

This chain links TRBV28 with TRBJ2-5; possible D gene TRBD1, 5 bases. The V and J ends lost 6 bases and 2 bases respectively, with 10 bases between them. The length of the CDR3 is 13 residues. Germline CDR1 and CDR2: MDHEN and SYDVKM. CDR3 coding DNA: TGTGCCAGCAGCCGACAGCTACAAGAGACCCAGTACTTC. Protein sequence: CASSRQLQETQYF.